These T cell receptor beta chains were read from a single sample in a study of regulatory T cells in long-lasting Graves disease. One entry per CDR3 protein, called by TCRdb with MiXCR from the multiplex PCR reads. This sample has 520,000 or so distinct CDR3 sequences, with 12% found just once. These sequences were also reported in another study, on T cells in Graves' hyperthyroidism and ophthalmopathy.

Sequencing was performed on peripheral blood mononuclear cells (PBMCs), taken at new diagnosis, from a patient treated with antithyroid drugs. These receptors were collected from a woman under 40 with Graves disease. The CDR3 runs from the conserved cysteine through the conserved F or W. D genes are given only for firm matches. Only part of the rows carry a size: once, few, many, or a class if the clone is expanded.

TRBV19	TRBJ2-1	TRBD2	many	TGTGCCAGTAGTACCCACCAACTAGCGGGAGGATCCTACAATGAGCAGTTCTTC	CASSTHQLAGGSYNEQFF
TRBV20-1	TRBJ2-3	TRBD2	many	TGCAGTGCGGGAGGGTTGCAGGGAAAAAGCACAGATACGCAGTATTTT	CSAGGLQGKSTDTQYF
TRBV20-1	TRBJ2-1	TRBD2	many	TGCAGTGCTAACGGACTAGCGGACTTCAATGAGCAGTTCTTC	CSANGLADFNEQFF
TRBV7-9	TRBJ2-2	TRBD2	-	TGTGCCAGCAGCCGATCCGGACTAGCGGGAGGACCCCGGAGCGGGGAGCTGTTTTTT	CASSRSGLAGGPRSGELFF
TRBV9	TRBJ1-1	-	many	TGTGCCAGCAGCCCTCATATGATCACTGAAGCTTTCTTT	CASSPHMITEAFF
TRBV27	TRBJ2-1	TRBD1	few	TGTGCCAGCCGGGACAGCCCTGTCGATGAGCAGTTCTTC	CASRDSPVDEQFF
TRBV6-5	TRBJ1-1	-	many	TGTGCCAGCAGTTACGGAGGCAACCTAGACACTGAAGCTTTCTTT	CASSYGGNLDTEAFF
TRBV19	TRBJ2-7	-	many	TGTGCCAGTAGTATAGACAGTGAATCCTACGAGCAGTACTTC	CASSIDSESYEQYF
TRBV30	TRBJ1-6	-	many	TGTGCCTGGAGTGTACAGGTTTCACCCCTCCACTTT	CAWSVQVSPLHF
TRBV6-2/TRBV6-3	TRBJ1-4	-	many	TGTGCCAGCACCGGCCAAGGGGAAAAACTGTTTTTT	CASTGQGEKLFF
TRBV7-9	TRBJ2-2	TRBD1	few	TGTGCCAGCAGCTTAGGCTACGGGACAGTTGACGGGGAGCTGTTTTTT	CASSLGYGTVDGELFF
TRBV7-9	TRBJ2-1	TRBD2	many	TGTGCCAGCAGCCTCCCGGTAGCGGGGAGCTCCTACAATGAGCAGTTCTTC	CASSLPVAGSSYNEQFF
TRBV29-1	TRBJ1-2	-	few	TGCAGCGTTGGGGACCCTTGGAGGGGCTACACCTTC	CSVGDPWRGYTF
TRBV20-1	TRBJ2-3	-	many	TGCAGTGCTTTCCGGACGGCAGATACGCAGTATTTT	CSAFRTADTQYF
TRBV4-1	TRBJ1-2	TRBD1	-	TGCGCCAGCAGCCCAGGACAGGGCGGTATTCGGGGCTACACCTTC	CASSPGQGGIRGYTF
TRBV6-2/TRBV6-3	TRBJ1-5	TRBD1	-	TGTGCCAGCCACGGGACAGGGGAACCTCAGCCCCAGCATTTT	CASHGTGEPQPQHF
TRBV3-1	TRBJ2-1	-	many	TGTGCCAGCAGCCAGGGTTCCTACAATGAGCAGTTCTTC	CASSQGSYNEQFF
TRBV30	TRBJ2-7	-	few	TGTGCCTGGGCCGGGACGGTACTGTACGAGCAGTACTTC	CAWAGTVLYEQYF
TRBV6-5	TRBJ1-5	-	many	TGTGCCAGCAGTTACCCCAACCTTTGGGCTGCCCAGCATTTT	CASSYPNLWAAQHF
TRBV19	TRBJ1-1	-	many	TGTGCCAGTAGTACATCGACAGGCCTGAACACTGAAGCTTTCTTT	CASSTSTGLNTEAFF
TRBV30	TRBJ2-7	-	-	TGTGCCTGGGAGGGGACGACAATGGTCGAGCAGTACTTC	CAWEGTTMVEQYF
TRBV4-2	TRBJ1-6	-	many	TGTGCCAGCAGCCAAGGGTCTCGTTCACCCCTCCACTTT	CASSQGSRSPLHF
TRBV6-1	TRBJ1-3	-	many	TGTGCCAGCAGTCGCCAAGATCCTGCAAGTGGAAACACCATATATTTT	CASSRQDPASGNTIYF
TRBV10-3	TRBJ2-1	-	many	TGTGCCATCAGTGAATACGAAGCCTACAATGAGCAGTTCTTC	CAISEYEAYNEQFF
TRBV30	TRBJ1-2	-	many	TGTGCCTGGAGTCGAGGGGTCGGCTACACCTTC	CAWSRGVGYTF
TRBV29-1	TRBJ2-1	-	many	TGCAGCGTTGAGTGGGGCAGGGGAGTTGAGCAGTTCTTC	CSVEWGRGVEQFF
TRBV6-5	TRBJ2-1	-	many	TGTGCCAGCAGTTCACAGGGTCGGCTCAATGAGCAGTTCTTC	CASSSQGRLNEQFF
TRBV20-1	TRBJ1-3	-	many	TGCAGTGCCCCGGACAGCTCTGGAAACACCATATATTTT	CSAPDSSGNTIYF
TRBV7-2	TRBJ1-5	-	many	TGTGCCAGCAGTCGGGACTTAAATCAGCCCCAGCATTTT	CASSRDLNQPQHF
TRBV15	TRBJ2-7	TRBD1	-	TGTGTCACCAGCAGGGACACAGGGGGCGGAGAGCAGTACTTC	CVTSRDTGGGEQYF
TRBV2	TRBJ1-2	TRBD1	few	TGTGCCAGCAGACCGGGACAGGGGGGAAGTTATGGCTACACCTTC	CASRPGQGGSYGYTF
TRBV20-1	TRBJ2-7	-	many	TGCAGTGCTAGAGATCGGAGGAGACTTTCCTACGAGCAGTACTTC	CSARDRRRLSYEQYF